This is a list of T cell receptor beta chains from one sample in a study of blood T cells in healthy people across ages. TCRdb recomputed calls from the 5' RACE reads with MiXCR, one row per CDR3 protein. The sample consists of about 1,400,000 distinct CDR3 sequences, around 42% of them appearing once. The specimen sequenced was blood. These receptors came from a woman aged 18-29 years in good health. Each CDR3 is given with its conserved first and last residue. D genes are given only for firm matches. Expanded clones get a size class; other rows say once, few or many, or leave the size out.

TRBJ2-1 - TRBV5-1 TRBD2 CASSLVASGHNEQFF TGCGCCAGCAGCTTGGTAGCTAGCGGACACAATGAGCAGTTCTTC
TRBJ2-1 few TRBV5-1 TRBD2 CASSLYSGGLSYNEQFF TGCGCCAGCAGCTTGTATAGCGGGGGGCTGTCCTACAATGAGCAGTTCTTC
TRBJ2-5 few TRBV4-2 TRBD2 CASSQGLAGAKETQYF TGTGCCAGCAGCCAAGGACTAGCGGGCGCGAAAGAGACCCAGTACTTC
TRBJ2-7 few TRBV6-6 TRBD1 CASRNTGTGSSYEQYF TGTGCCAGCAGGAATACCGGGACAGGGAGCTCCTACGAGCAGTACTTC
TRBJ1-2 - TRBV29-1 - CSVEEYGGYTF TGCAGCGTTGAAGAGTACGGGGGCTACACCTTC
TRBJ2-7 many TRBV18 - CASSPGSGSYEQYF TGTGCCAGCAGCCCCGGTAGCGGTTCCTACGAGCAGTACTTC
TRBJ2-1 few TRBV6-5 - CASRITLAAYNEQFF TGTGCCAGCAGAATAACACTAGCAGCCTACAATGAGCAGTTCTTC
TRBJ2-7 few TRBV6-2/TRBV6-3 TRBD2 CASSYGLAASYEQYF TGTGCCAGCAGTTATGGTCTAGCGGCCTCCTACGAGCAGTACTTC
TRBJ2-7 - TRBV20-1 - CSFRDRLASSYEQYF TGCAGCTTCAGAGACCGGCTAGCGAGCTCCTACGAGCAGTACTTC
TRBJ2-3 - TRBV10-1 TRBD2 CASSEPGLAASTDTQYF TGCGCCAGCAGTGAGCCGGGACTAGCGGCTAGCACAGATACGCAGTATTTT
TRBJ2-3 - TRBV2 TRBD2 CASSPGTSETDTQYF TGTGCCAGTTCCCCCGGGACTAGTGAGACTGACACGCAGTATTTT
TRBJ2-3 - TRBV5-5 - CASSRTLTVVKETDTQYF TGTGCCAGCAGCCGCACCTTGACAGTAGTAAAGGAGACAGATACGCAGTATTTT
TRBJ2-1 - TRBV6-6 TRBD1 CASRRGQAETQFF TGTGCCAGCAGGAGAGGACAGGCGGAGACCCAGTTCTTC
TRBJ2-1 - TRBV20-1 TRBD2 CSAISSGGYKEQFF TGCAGTGCTATTTCGAGCGGGGGGTACAAGGAGCAGTTCTTC
TRBJ2-7 - TRBV4-1 - CASSQGPVFEDEQYF TGCGCCAGCAGCCAAGGCCCGGTTTTCGAGGACGAGCAGTACTTC
TRBJ2-3 - TRBV20-1 TRBD2 CSGGSGSADTQYF TGCAGTGGCGGTAGCGGGAGCGCAGATACGCAGTATTTT
TRBJ2-5 - TRBV11-2 TRBD2 CASSLECGGGNNEQYF TGTGCCAGCAGCTTAGAATGTGGGGGGGGAAACAATGAGCAGTACTTC
TRBJ2-7 - TRBV5-1 TRBD2 CASSGGLASSYEQYF TGCGCCAGCAGCGGGGGACTAGCCTCCTCCTACGAGCAGTACTTC
TRBJ2-6 - TRBV6-6 - CASSYPSSASGANVLTF TGTGCCAGCAGTTACCCTTCGTCGGCCTCTGGGGCCAACGTCCTGACTTTC
TRBJ2-1 - TRBV20-1 - CSARKTGRDNEQFF TGTAGTGCTAGGAAGACCGGGAGAGACAATGAGCAGTTCTTC
TRBJ2-7 - TRBV2 - CASRIIISGIGEQYF TGTGCCAGCAGGATTATTATTTCTGGGATAGGAGAGCAGTACTTC
TRBJ1-1 - TRBV5-1 - CASSPGGRGGWDTEAFF TGCGCCAGCAGCCCGGGAGGGCGGGGGGGTTGGGACACTGAAGCTTTCTTT
TRBJ2-7 - TRBV28 TRBD2 CASSLAGSVHEQYF TGTGCCAGCAGCTTAGCGGGGTCCGTTCACGAGCAGTACTTC
TRBJ2-3 - TRBV20-1 TRBD1 CSAKKQGSTDTQYF TGCAGTGCTAAAAAACAGGGGTCCACAGATACGCAGTATTTT
TRBJ2-6 - TRBV7-2 - CASSLGLPLVLTF TGTGCCAGCAGCTTAGGCCTCCCCCTAGTCCTGACTTTC
TRBJ2-1 many TRBV30 - CAWSKTREQFF TGTGCCTGGAGTAAGACCCGTGAGCAGTTCTTC
TRBJ2-7 - TRBV14 - CASSHQGGEDVQYF TGTGCCAGCAGCCATCAAGGGGGGGAGGACGTTCAGTACTTC
TRBJ1-6 - TRBV30 - CAWSVAGGYSPLHF TGTGCCTGGAGTGTAGCGGGGGGTTATTCACCCCTCCACTTT
TRBJ2-1 - TRBV20-1 TRBD2 CSALTSGSYNEQFF TGCAGTGCCCTCACTAGCGGGAGCTACAATGAGCAGTTCTTC
TRBJ2-2 - TRBV27 TRBD2 CASSQGGTSPITGELFF TGTGCCAGCAGTCAGGGTGGGACTAGCCCGATCACCGGGGAGCTGTTTTTT
TRBJ2-4 - TRBV4-1 TRBD2 CASSQASGGARAKNIQYF TGCGCCAGCAGCCAAGCTAGCGGGGGGGCCCGGGCCAAAAACATTCAGTACTTC
TRBJ2-5 few TRBV30 - CAWSHMMGETQYF TGTGCCTGGAGTCACATGATGGGGGAGACCCAGTATTTC
TRBJ1-2 few TRBV7-9 - CASSLRSAGNGYTF TGTGCCAGCAGCCTCAGGTCGGCAGGGAACGGCTACACCTTC
TRBJ1-1 - TRBV4-1 TRBD1 CASSYQQGTGIEAFF TGCGCCAGCAGCTACCAACAGGGGACCGGGATTGAAGCTTTCTTT
TRBJ2-1 - TRBV6-2/TRBV6-3 TRBD2 CASSPGLATEQFF TGTGCCAGCTCGCCGGGACTAGCCACTGAGCAGTTCTTC
TRBJ1-2 - TRBV7-9 - CASSEQGFDGYTF TGTGCCAGCAGCGAACAGGGTTTTGATGGCTACACCTTC
TRBJ1-2 - TRBV27 - CASSWGPGANYGYTF TGTGCCAGCAGTTGGGGCCCGGGGGCGAACTATGGCTACACCTTC
TRBJ2-3 few TRBV29-1 - CSVSLAVSSTDTQYF TGCAGCGTTTCGTTAGCGGTCTCTAGCACAGATACGCAGTATTTT
TRBJ2-4 - TRBV6-5 - CASSYGAGWASGQYF TGTGCCAGCAGTTATGGTGCGGGATGGGCTTCCGGGCAGTACTTC
TRBJ2-1 few TRBV10-3 - CAISERALGDSDNEQFF TGTGCCATCAGTGAGAGGGCCCTCGGGGACTCGGACAATGAGCAGTTCTTC
TRBJ2-4 - TRBV3-1 TRBD2 CASSQDWGLAGPRKNIQYF TGTGCCAGCAGCCAAGATTGGGGACTAGCGGGGCCCAGGAAAAACATTCAGTACTTC
TRBJ2-7 few TRBV10-3 - CAISGNAGGFSPYEQYF TGTGCCATCAGTGGTAATGCCGGGGGTTTTAGCCCCTACGAGCAGTACTTC
TRBJ1-5 - TRBV10-3 - CAISESGAQPQHF TGTGCCATCAGTGAGTCGGGGGCTCAGCCCCAGCATTTT
TRBJ1-1 few TRBV7-2 TRBD1 CASSPGQGKGNTEAFF TGTGCCAGCAGCCCGGGACAGGGGAAGGGGAACACTGAAGCTTTCTTT
TRBJ2-5 few TRBV12-3/TRBV12-4 TRBD2 CASRSSGRFGSQYF TGTGCCAGCAGGTCCAGCGGGAGGTTCGGGTCCCAGTACTTC
TRBJ1-2 - TRBV12-3/TRBV12-4 - CASSYIPAGNGYTF TGTGCCAGCAGTTATATTCCGGCAGGGAATGGCTACACCTTC
TRBJ1-5 few TRBV5-1 - CASAKETEHQPQHF TGCGCCAGCGCTAAAGAGACAGAGCATCAGCCCCAGCATTTT
TRBJ2-7 many TRBV10-3 - CAISETIAEQYF TGTGCCATCAGTGAGACTATAGCGGAGCAGTACTTC
TRBJ2-7 few TRBV6-1 TRBD1 CAIPDREDSYEQYF TGTGCCATTCCGGACAGGGAAGACTCCTACGAGCAGTACTTC
TRBJ1-4 - TRBV9 TRBD1 CASSVWGDREEKLFF TGTGCCAGCAGCGTTTGGGGGGACAGGGAAGAAAAACTGTTTTTT
TRBJ2-5 - TRBV20-1 - CSAPSGPETQYF TGCAGTGCTCCCTCTGGCCCGGAGACCCAGTACTTC
TRBJ2-1 - TRBV20-1 TRBD1 CSAPNPNRGNEQFF TGCAGTGCTCCCAACCCTAACAGGGGGAATGAGCAGTTCTTC
TRBJ2-7 - TRBV6-1 - CASSEGGGPYEQYF TGTGCCAGCAGTGAAGGGGGGGGGCCCTACGAGCAGTACTTC
TRBJ2-3 - TRBV7-2 - CASSLTPHTQYF TGTGCCAGCAGCTTAACGCCCCATACGCAGTATTTT
TRBJ2-5 - TRBV5-4 TRBD1 CASSRTTGKAQETQYF TGTGCCAGCAGCCGAACGACAGGGAAAGCACAAGAGACCCAGTACTTC
TRBJ2-6 - TRBV14 - CASSQWATSGANVLTF TGTGCCAGCAGCCAATGGGCGACCTCTGGGGCCAACGTCCTGACTTTC
TRBJ2-1 few TRBV6-5 TRBD1 CASSSGDSTYNEQFF TGTGCCAGCAGCTCCGGGGACAGTACCTACAATGAGCAGTTCTTC
TRBJ2-7 - TRBV20-1 - CSARDGGRAGTGVGEQYF TGCAGTGCTAGAGATGGCGGGAGGGCCGGGACAGGGGTTGGCGAGCAGTACTTC
TRBJ1-6 few TRBV30 - CAWSVLTTNSPLHF TGTGCCTGGAGTGTACTGACGACTAATTCACCCCTCCACTTT